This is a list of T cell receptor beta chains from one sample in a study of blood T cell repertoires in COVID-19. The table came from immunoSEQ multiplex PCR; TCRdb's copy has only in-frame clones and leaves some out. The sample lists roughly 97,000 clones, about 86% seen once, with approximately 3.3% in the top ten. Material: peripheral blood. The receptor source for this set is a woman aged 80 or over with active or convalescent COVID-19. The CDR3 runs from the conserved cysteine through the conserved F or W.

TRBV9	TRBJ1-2	CASSVARTGVGGYTF
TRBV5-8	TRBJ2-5	CASSLGQGKQETQYF
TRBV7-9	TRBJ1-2	CASSLAPRQYSYTF
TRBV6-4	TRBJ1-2	CASSDGPGVGNYGYTF
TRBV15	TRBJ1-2	CATSRDIGVAYGYTF
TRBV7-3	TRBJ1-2	CASSPGTGGGGYTF
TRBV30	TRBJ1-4	CAWRPAGTGNEKLFF
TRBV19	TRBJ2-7	CASSDRTGGEQYF
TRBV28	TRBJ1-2	CASSASDRAYGYTF
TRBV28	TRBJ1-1	CASKSGITEAFF
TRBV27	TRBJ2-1	CASRPSGGEYNEQFF
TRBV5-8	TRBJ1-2	CASSLARLTGAYGYTF
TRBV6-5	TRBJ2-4	CASSYSTGVAKNIQYF
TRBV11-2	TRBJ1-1	CASSPRFEAGGRTEAFF
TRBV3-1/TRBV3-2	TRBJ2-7	CASSPGTGGTYEQYF
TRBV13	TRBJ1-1	CASSLEGVVMNTEAFF
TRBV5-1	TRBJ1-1	CASSLAGTGGTEAFF
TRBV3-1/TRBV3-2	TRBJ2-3	CASSQELHLTDTQYF
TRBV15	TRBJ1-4	CATSRDLGTAVEKLFF
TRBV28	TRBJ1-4	CASFPLRASNEKLFF
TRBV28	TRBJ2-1	CASNLGQGNEQFF
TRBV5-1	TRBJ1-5	CASSMTGEVGQPQHF
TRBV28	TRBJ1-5	CASSSPGGQPQHF
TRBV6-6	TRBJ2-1	CASSWTSGLNEQFF
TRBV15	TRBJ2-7	CATSRLLAGEREQYF
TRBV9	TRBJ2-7	CASSPTGSPTSYEQYF
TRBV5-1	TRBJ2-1	CASSLGTGGSLSSYNEQFF
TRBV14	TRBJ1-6	CASSLNPSSRNSPLHF
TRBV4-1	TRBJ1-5	CASSQDQGSNQPQHF
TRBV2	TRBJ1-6	CASSTNSPLHF
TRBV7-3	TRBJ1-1	CASSLAGGNTEAFF
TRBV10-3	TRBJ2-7	CAISVSPKPGGEQYF
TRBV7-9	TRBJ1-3	CASTSTGTGNTIYF